The TCR beta chain under discussion was sequenced for a study of tissue T cells after allogeneic stem cell transplantation. Looking at the study overall: This research-autopsy study prospectively enrolled adult allogeneic hematopoietic cell transplant recipients with steroid-refractory graft-versus-host disease. Pre-transplant PBMCs were recipient-derived, available from a handful of GVHD patients. Study results and caveats: Sampling depth was limited, and the cohort was small and clinically varied.

About this clone itself: Its antigen remains unknown.

Germline V gene lookup returns CDR1 SGDLS and CDR2 YYNGEE. V dropped 3 bases and J dropped 1 base, with 10 bases sitting between them. The CDR3 spans 14 residues. This table comes from immunoSEQ multiplex PCR, and its TCRdb copy is limited to in-frame clones, with some not included. The table lists approximately 45,000 clones, 80% to 95% of them singletons. J is TRBJ1-1 and V is TRBV9; D is perhaps TRBD1 (6 bases). The input for sequencing was blood, taken before transplantation. The origin of this receptor is a woman aged 35 to 70 who later had graft-versus-host disease after an allogeneic stem cell transplant. CDR3 sequence: CASSATTGNTEAFF. The CDR3 bases are TGTGCCAGCAGCGCCACGACAGGGAACACTGAAGCTTTCTTT.